This T cell receptor (beta chain) was identified in a study of blood T cell repertoires in COVID-19. Clones were read by immunoSEQ multiplex PCR, and TCRdb kept only the in-frame ones, dropping some. The profile covers 200,000 or so clones, with roughly 80% appearing a single time and roughly 1.3% taken by the ten largest. Material for sequencing was PBMCs or T cells enriched from blood (not recorded which). The sequence was collected from a woman aged 40 to 49 with acute COVID-19.

CDR3 protein: CASTSPSGGGYGYTF. CDR3 DNA sequence: TGTGCCAGTACCTCCCCCTCCGGGGGGGGCTATGGCTACACCTTC. V gene TRBV19 combines with J gene TRBJ1-2; possible D gene TRBD1, 5 bases. Germline V gene lookup returns CDR1 LNHDA and CDR2 SQIVND (reference sequence). Trimming took 7 bases from V and 4 from J, leaving 19 bases between them. CDR3 length: 15 amino acids. The full variable domain, with the rest looked up from reference TRBV19 and TRBJ1-2, is DGGITQSPKYLFRKEGQNVTLSCEQNLNHDAMYWYRQDPGQGLRLIYYSQIVNDFQKGDIAEGYSVSREKKESFPLTVTSAQKNPTAFYLCASTSPSGGGYGYTFGSGTRLTVV.